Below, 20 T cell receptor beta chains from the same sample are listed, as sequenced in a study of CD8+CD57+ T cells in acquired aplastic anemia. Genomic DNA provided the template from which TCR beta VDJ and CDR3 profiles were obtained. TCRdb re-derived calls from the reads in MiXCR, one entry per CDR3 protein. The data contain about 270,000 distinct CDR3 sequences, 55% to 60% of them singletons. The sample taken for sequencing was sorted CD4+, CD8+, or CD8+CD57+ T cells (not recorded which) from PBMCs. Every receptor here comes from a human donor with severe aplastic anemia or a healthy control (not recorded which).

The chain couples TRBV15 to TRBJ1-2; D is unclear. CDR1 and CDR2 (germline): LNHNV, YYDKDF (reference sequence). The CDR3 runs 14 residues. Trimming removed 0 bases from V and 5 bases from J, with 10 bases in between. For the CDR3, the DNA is TGTGCCACCAGCAGAGATAAAGGAATGTATGGCTACACCTTC. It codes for CATSRDKGMYGYTF.

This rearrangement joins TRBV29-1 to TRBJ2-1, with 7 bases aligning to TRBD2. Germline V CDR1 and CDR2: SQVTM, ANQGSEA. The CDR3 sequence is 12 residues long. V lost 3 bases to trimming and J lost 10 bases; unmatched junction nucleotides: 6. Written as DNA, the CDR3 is TGCAGCGTTGAGGGGGGGGGACGAGAGCAGTTCTTC. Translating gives CSVEGGGREQFF.

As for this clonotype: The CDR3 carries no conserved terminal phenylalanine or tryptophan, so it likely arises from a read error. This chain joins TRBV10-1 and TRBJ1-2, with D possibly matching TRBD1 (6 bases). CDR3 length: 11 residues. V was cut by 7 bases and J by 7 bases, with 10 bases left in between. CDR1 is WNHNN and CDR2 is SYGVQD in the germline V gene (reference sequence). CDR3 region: CASKQGSGYTL. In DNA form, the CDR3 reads TGCGCCAGCAAACAGGGCTCTGGCTACACCCTC.

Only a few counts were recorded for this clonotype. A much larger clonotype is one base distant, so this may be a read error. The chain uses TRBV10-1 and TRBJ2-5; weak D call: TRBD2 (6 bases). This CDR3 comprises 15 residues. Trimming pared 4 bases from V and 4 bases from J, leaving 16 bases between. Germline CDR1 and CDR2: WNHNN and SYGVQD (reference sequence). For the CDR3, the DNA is TGCGCCAGCAGTGCCGTGCCGGGGGATACAGAGACCCAGTACTTC. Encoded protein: CASSAVPGDTETQYF.

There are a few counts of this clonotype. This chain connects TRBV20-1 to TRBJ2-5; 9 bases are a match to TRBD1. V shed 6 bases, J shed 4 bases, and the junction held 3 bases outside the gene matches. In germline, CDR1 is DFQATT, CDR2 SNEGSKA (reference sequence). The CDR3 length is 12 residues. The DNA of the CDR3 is TGCAGTGCCGACAGGGGGGGAGAGACCCAGTACTTC. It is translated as CSADRGGETQYF.

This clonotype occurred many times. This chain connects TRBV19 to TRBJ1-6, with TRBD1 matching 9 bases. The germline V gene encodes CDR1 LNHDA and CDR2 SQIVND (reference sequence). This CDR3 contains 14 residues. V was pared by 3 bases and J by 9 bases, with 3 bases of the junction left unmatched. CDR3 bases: TGTGCCAGTAGTATTACAGGGGGCGGTTCACCCCTCCACTTT. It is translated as CASSITGGGSPLHF.

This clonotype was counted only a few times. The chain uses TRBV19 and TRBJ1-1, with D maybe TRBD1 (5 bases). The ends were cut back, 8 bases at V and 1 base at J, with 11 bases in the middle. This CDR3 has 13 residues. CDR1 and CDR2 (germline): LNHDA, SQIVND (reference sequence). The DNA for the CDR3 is TGTGCCAGTGGGGGGGTAGAGAACACTGAAGCTTTCTTT. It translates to CASGGVENTEAFF.

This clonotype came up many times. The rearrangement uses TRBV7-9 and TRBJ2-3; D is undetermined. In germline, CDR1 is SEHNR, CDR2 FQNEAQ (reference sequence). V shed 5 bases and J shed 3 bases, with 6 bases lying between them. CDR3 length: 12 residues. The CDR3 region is CASSPETDTQYF. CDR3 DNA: TGTGCCAGCAGCCCAGAAACAGATACGCAGTATTTT.

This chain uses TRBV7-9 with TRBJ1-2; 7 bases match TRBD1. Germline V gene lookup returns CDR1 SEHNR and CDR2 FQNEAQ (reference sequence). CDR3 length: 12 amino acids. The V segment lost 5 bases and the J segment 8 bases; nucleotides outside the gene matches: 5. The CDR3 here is CASSPQGVGYTF. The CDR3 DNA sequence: TGTGCCAGCAGCCCCCAGGGGGTCGGCTACACCTTC.

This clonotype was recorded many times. CDR3 sequence (DNA): TGCGCCAGCAGTGAGGGGTACAATCAGCCCCAGCATTTT. It specifies CASSEGYNQPQHF. V usage is TRBV5-1 and J usage is TRBJ1-5; TRBD1 is a possible D gene (5 bases). The CDR3 contains 13 residues. V shed 5 bases and J shed 3 bases, with 9 bases lying between them. The germline gives CDR1 SGHRS, CDR2 YFSETQ.

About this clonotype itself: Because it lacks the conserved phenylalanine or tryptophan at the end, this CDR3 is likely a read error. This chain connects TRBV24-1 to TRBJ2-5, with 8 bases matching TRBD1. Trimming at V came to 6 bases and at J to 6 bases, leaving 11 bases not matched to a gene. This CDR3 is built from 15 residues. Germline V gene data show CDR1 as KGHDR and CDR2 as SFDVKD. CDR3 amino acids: CATSNSRQGQKTQYL. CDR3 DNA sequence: TGTGCCACCAGTAACTCCAGACAGGGGCAAAAGACCCAGTACCTC.

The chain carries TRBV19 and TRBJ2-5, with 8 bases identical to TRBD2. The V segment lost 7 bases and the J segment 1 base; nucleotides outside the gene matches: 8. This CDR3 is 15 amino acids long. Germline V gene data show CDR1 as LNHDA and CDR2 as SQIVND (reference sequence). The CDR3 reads CASIDRGGPQETQYF. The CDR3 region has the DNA TGTGCCAGTATCGACCGCGGGGGGCCCCAAGAGACCCAGTACTTC.

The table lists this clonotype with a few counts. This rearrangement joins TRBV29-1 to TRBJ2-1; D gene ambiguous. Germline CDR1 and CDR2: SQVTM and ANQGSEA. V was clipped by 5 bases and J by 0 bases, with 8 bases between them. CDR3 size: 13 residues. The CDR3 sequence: CSVLWSSYNEQFF. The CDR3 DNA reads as TGCAGCGTTTTATGGAGCTCCTACAATGAGCAGTTCTTC.

The CDR3 spells CASSSESRGAGEQFF. CDR3 coding DNA: TGTGCCAGCTCATCAGAGTCGCGGGGGGCCGGGGAGCAGTTCTTC. The chain joins TRBV18 to TRBJ2-1; TRBD2 aligns across 8 bases. Trimming at V came to 5 bases and at J to 10 bases, leaving 13 bases not matched to a gene. The CDR3 loop spans 15 amino acids. Germline CDR1 is KGHSH and CDR2 is LQKENI.

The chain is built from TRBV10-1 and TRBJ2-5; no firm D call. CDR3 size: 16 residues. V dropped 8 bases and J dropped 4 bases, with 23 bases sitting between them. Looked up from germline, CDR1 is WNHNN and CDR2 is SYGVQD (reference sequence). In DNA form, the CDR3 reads TGCGCCAGCGTGCCCCTTCCACTTGGGTCCCGAGAGACCCAGTACTTC. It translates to CASVPLPLGSRETQYF.

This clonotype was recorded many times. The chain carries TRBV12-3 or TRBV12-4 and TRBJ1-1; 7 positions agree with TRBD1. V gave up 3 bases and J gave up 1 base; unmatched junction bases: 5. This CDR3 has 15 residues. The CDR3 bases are TGTGCCAGCAGTTTCAGCCAGGGGGGGAACACTGAAGCTTTCTTT. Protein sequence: CASSFSQGGNTEAFF.

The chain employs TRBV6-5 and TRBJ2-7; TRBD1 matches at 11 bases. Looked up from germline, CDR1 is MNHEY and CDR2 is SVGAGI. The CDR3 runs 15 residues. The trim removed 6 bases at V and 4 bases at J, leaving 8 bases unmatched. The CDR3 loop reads CASRPGTGGVYEQYF. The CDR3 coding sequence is TGTGCCAGCAGACCTGGGACAGGGGGGGTTTACGAGCAGTACTTC.

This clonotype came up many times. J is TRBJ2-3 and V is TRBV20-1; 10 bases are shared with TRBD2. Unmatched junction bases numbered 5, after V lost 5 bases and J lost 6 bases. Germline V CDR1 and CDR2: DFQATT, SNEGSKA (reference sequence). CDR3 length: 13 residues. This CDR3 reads CSALGTSVDTQYF. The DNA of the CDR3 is TGCAGTGCTCTGGGGACTAGCGTGGATACGCAGTATTTT.

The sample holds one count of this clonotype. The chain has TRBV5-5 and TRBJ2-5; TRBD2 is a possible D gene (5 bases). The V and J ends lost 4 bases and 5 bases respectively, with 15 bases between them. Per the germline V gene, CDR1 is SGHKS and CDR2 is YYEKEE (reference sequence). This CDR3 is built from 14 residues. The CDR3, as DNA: TGTGCCAGCAGCCCCACGGGGTCCGGGGAGACCCAGTACTTC. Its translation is CASSPTGSGETQYF.

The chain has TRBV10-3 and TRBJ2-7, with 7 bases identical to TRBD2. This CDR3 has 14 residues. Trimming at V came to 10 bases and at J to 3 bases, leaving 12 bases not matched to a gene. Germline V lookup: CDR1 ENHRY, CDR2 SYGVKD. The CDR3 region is CASSFLGGYYEQYF. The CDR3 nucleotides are TGTGCCAGCAGCTTCTTGGGGGGGTACTACGAGCAGTACTTC.